This section outlines one T cell receptor beta chain sequence together with its context. The data were taken from a study of blood T cell repertoires in COVID-19. The assay was immunoSEQ multiplex PCR, and TCRdb's table has in-frame clones only and misses some. Here the sample spans about 130,000 clones, approximately 89% being singletons. CDR3 length: 13 residues. Germline lookup yields CDR1 WNHNN and CDR2 SYGVQD (reference sequence). The V end lost 6 bases, the J end lost 1 base, and 9 bases lay between the germline ends. The chain employs TRBV10-1 and TRBJ1-1, with D unresolved. What was sequenced was peripheral blood. The sequence was collected from a woman aged 55-70 years with acute or convalescent COVID-19. Here the CDR3 DNA reads TGCGCCAGCAGGGAGGGCAAGAACACTGAAGCTTTCTTT. This translates into CASREGKNTEAFF.